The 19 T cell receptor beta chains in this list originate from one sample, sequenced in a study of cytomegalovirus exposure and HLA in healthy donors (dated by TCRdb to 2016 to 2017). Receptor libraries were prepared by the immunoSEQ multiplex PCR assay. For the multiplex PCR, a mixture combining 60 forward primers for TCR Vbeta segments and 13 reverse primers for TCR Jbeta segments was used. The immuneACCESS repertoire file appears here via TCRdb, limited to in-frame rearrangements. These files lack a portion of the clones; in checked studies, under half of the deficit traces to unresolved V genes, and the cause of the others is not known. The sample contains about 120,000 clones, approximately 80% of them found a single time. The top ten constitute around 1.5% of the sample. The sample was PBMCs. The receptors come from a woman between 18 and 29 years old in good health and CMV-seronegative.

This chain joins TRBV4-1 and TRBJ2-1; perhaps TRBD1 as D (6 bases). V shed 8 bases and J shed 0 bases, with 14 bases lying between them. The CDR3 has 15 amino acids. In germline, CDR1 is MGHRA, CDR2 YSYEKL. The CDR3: CASATGQFSYNEQFF. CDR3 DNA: TGCGCCAGCGCTACCGGACAGTTCTCCTACAATGAGCAGTTCTTC.

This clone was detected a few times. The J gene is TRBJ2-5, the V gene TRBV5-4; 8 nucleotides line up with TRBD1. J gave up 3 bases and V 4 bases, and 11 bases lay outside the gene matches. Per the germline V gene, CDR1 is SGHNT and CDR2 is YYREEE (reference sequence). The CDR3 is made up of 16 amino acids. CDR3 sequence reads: CASSRSGGAWKETQYF. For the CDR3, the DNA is TGTGCCAGCAGCCGGTCAGGGGGCGCGTGGAAAGAGACCCAGTACTTC.

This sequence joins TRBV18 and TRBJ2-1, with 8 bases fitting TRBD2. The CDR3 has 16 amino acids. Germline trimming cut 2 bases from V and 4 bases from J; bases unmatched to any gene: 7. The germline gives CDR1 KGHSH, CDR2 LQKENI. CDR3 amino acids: CASSPILAEGYNEQFF. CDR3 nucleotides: TGTGCCAGCTCACCAATACTAGCGGAGGGGTACAATGAGCAGTTCTTC.

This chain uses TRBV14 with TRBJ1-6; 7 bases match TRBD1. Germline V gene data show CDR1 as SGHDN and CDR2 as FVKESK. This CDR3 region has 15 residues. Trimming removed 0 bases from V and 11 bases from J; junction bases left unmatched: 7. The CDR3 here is CASSQDGTALPPLHF. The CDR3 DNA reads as TGTGCCAGCAGCCAAGATGGGACAGCCCTCCCACCCCTCCACTTT.

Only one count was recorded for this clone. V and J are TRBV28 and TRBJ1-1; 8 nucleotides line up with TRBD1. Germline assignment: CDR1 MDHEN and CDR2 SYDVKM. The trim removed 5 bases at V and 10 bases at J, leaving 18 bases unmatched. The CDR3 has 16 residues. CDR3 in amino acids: CASSGPRGTGIPVAFF. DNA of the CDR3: TGTGCCAGCAGTGGCCCCCGTGGGACAGGAATACCTGTAGCTTTCTTT.

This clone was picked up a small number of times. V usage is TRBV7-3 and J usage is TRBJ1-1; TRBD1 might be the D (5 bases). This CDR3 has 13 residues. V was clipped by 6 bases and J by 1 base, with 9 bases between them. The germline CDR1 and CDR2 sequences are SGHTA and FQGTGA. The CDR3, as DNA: TGTGCCAGCAGTTCACAGGAGAACACTGAAGCTTTCTTT. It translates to CASSSQENTEAFF.

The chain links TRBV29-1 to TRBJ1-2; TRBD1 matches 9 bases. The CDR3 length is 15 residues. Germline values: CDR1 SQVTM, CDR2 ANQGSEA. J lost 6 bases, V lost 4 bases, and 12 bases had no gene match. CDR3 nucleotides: TGCAGCGTTGTCGAACGGGACAGGGAAGTCGATGGCTACACCTTC. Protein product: CSVVERDREVDGYTF.

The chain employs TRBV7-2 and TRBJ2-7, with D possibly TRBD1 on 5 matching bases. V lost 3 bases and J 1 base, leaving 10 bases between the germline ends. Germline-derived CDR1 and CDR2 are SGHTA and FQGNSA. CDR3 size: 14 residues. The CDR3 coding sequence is TGTGCCAGCAGCTTTTCGACAGATTCCTACGAGCAGTACTTC. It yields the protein CASSFSTDSYEQYF.

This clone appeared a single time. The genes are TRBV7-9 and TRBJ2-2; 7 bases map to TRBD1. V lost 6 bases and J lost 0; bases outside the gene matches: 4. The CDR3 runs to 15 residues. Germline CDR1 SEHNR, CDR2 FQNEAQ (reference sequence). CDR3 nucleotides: TGTGCCAGCAGGCCCCAGGGGGCGAACACCGGGGAGCTGTTTTTT. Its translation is CASRPQGANTGELFF.

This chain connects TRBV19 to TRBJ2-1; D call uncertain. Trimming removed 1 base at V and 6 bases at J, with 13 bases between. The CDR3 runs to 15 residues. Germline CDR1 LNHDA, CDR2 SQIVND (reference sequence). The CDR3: CASSIVASPPNEQFF. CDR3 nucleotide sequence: TGTGCCAGTAGTATAGTGGCCTCCCCGCCCAATGAGCAGTTCTTC.

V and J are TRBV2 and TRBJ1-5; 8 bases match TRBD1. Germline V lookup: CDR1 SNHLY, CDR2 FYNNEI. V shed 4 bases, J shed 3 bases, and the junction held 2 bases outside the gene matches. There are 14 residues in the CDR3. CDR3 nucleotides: TGTGCCAGCAGTGGACAGGGGCCCAATCAGCCCCAGCATTTT. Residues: CASSGQGPNQPQHF.

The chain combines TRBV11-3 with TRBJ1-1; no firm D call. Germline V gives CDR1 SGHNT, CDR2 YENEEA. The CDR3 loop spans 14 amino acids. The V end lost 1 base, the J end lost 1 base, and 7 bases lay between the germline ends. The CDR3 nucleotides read TGTGCCAGCAGCTTAGGAGGCTCGAACACTGAAGCTTTCTTT. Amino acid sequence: CASSLGGSNTEAFF. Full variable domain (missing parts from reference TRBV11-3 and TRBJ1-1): EAGVVQSPRYKIIEKKQPVAFWCNPISGHNTLYWYLQNLGQGPELLIRYENEEAVDDSQLPKDRFSAERLKGVDSTLKIQPAELGDSAVYLCASSLGGSNTEAFFGQGTRLTVV.

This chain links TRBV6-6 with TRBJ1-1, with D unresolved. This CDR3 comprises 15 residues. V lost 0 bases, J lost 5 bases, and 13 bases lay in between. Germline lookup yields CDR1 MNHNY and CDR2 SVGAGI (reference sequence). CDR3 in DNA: TGTGCCAGCAGTTACTCGAGCCATCCGAGGACTGAAGCTTTCTTT. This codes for CASSYSSHPRTEAFF.

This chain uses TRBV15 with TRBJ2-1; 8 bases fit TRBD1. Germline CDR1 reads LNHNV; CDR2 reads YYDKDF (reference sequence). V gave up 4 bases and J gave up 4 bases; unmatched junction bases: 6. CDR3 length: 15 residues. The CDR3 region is CATSTSTGVYNEQFF. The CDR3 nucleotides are TGTGCCACCAGCACCTCGACAGGGGTTTACAATGAGCAGTTCTTC.

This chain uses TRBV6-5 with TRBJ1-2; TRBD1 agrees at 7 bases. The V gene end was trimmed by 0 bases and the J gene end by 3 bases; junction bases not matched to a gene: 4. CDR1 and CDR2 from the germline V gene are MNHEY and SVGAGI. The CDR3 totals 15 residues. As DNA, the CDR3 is TGTGCCAGCAGTTACTCGAGCAGGGGGGACTATGGCTACACCTTC. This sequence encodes CASSYSSRGDYGYTF.

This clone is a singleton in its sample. CDR3 amino acids: CASSDPGGSSPLHF. The CDR3 DNA sequence: TGTGCCAGCAGCGACCCAGGGGGGAGCTCACCCCTCCACTTT. The V and J genes are TRBV6-6 and TRBJ1-6, with TRBD1 matching over 7 bases. CDR1 and CDR2 (germline): MNHNY, SVGAGI (reference sequence). J was trimmed by 10 bases and V by 6 bases; bases with no gene match: 9. This CDR3 comprises 14 residues.

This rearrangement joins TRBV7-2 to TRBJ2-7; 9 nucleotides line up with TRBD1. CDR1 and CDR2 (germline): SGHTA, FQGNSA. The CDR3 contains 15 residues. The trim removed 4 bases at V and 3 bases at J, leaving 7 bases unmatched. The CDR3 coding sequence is TGTGCCAGCAGCTCCAGACAGGGGGAGCTCTACGAGCAGTACTTC. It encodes CASSSRQGELYEQYF.

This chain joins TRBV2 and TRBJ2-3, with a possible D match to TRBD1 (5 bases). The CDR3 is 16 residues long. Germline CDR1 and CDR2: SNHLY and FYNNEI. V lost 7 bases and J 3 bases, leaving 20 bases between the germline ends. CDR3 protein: CASTSRKGVGTDTQYF. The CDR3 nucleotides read TGTGCCAGCACCTCCAGGAAAGGGGTTGGAACAGATACGCAGTATTTT.

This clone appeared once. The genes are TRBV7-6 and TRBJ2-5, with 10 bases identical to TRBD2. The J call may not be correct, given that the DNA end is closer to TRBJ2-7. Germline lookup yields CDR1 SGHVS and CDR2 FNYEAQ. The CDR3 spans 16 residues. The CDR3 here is CASSPALAGDLLEQYF. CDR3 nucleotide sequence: TGTGCCAGCAGCCCCGCCCTAGCGGGAGATCTCCTCGAGCAGTACTTC.